Listed below are T cell receptor beta chains from one sample, sequenced in a study of T cells after yellow fever vaccination. MiXCR was run by TCRdb on the 5' RACE reads, yielding one entry per CDR3 protein. The sample has about 180,000 distinct CDR3 sequences, approximately 6% seen once. This specimen was CD4+ T cells sorted from PBMCs, taken on the day of the first yellow fever vaccination. The receptors shown here come from a man between 18 and 35 years old who received the YFV17D yellow fever vaccine. The CDR3 runs from the conserved cysteine through the conserved F or W. Each record gives: clone size, J gene, V gene, D gene, CDR3 protein, CDR3 DNA. A D gene is named only where the DNA matches it firmly. Not every row has a clone size; where given, it reads once, few, many or a size class.

NA | TRBJ1-2 | TRBV18 | NA | CASSPFAF | TGTGCCAGCTCACCCTTCGCCTTC
many | TRBJ2-1 | TRBV11-3 | TRBD2 | CASSIGTSGGANEQFF | TGTGCCAGCAGCATCGGGACTAGCGGGGGGGCCAATGAGCAGTTCTTC
few | TRBJ2-5 | TRBV7-8 | TRBD1 | CASKNRGAETQYF | TGTGCCAGCAAGAACAGGGGTGCTGAGACCCAGTACTTC
few | TRBJ2-7 | TRBV12-3/TRBV12-4 | TRBD1 | CASRTRQGPYEQYF | TGTGCCAGCAGGACGAGACAGGGCCCCTACGAGCAGTACTTC
NA | TRBJ1-5 | TRBV5-5 | NA | CASAPRGDFNQPQHF | TGTGCCAGCGCCCCTAGGGGTGATTTCAATCAGCCCCAGCATTTT
NA | TRBJ1-2 | TRBV28 | TRBD1 | CASRLSGTGGAYTF | TGTGCCAGCAGACTTAGCGGGACAGGGGGCGCGTACACCTTC
NA | TRBJ1-5 | TRBV19 | TRBD1 | CASSIPALDRELNQPQHF | TGTGCCAGTAGTATCCCAGCCTTGGACAGGGAACTCAATCAGCCCCAGCATTTT
many | TRBJ2-1 | TRBV4-1 | NA | CASSQRSYNEQFF | TGCGCCAGCAGCCAACGGAGCTACAATGAGCAGTTCTTC
many | TRBJ1-2 | TRBV20-1 | NA | CSARERGSLHGYTF | TGCAGTGCTAGAGAGCGGGGGTCCCTCCATGGCTACACCTTC
few | TRBJ1-2 | TRBV7-2 | NA | CASSTVAGIPNYGYTF | TGTGCCAGCAGTACTGTAGCAGGGATCCCTAACTATGGCTACACCTTC
few | TRBJ2-1 | TRBV11-2 | TRBD2 | CASSMPLAGGYEQFF | TGTGCCAGCAGCATGCCATTAGCGGGGGGGTACGAGCAGTTCTTC
many | TRBJ2-1 | TRBV4-2 | TRBD1 | CASSQDDRAGEQFF | TGTGCCAGCAGCCAAGATGACAGGGCAGGGGAGCAGTTCTTC
few | TRBJ1-1 | TRBV5-6 | TRBD1 | CASSLRDRGTEAFF | TGTGCCAGCAGCTTACGGGACAGGGGCACTGAAGCTTTCTTT
NA | TRBJ1-5 | TRBV7-2 | NA | CASSLQPAIAGQPQHF | TGTGCCAGCAGCTTACAGCCAGCAATAGCGGGCCAGCCCCAGCATTTT